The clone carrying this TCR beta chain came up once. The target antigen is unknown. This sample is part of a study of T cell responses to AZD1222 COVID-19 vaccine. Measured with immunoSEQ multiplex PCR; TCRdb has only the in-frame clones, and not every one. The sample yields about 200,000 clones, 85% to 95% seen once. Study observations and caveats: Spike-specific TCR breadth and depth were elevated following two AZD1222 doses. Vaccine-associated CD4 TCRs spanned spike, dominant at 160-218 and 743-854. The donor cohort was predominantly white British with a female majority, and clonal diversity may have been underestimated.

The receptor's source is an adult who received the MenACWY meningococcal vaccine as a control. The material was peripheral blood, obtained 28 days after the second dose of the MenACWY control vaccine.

The CDR3 DNA sequence: TGTGCCAGCTCACCGGAACGGGGCGTTCTGGACTCGAAATCCTACGAGCAGTACTTC. Translation gives CASSPERGVLDSKSYEQYF. The chain uses TRBV18 and TRBJ2-7; tentatively, D is TRBD1 or TRBD2 (5 bases each). The CDR3 is 19 amino acids. The germline CDR1 and CDR2 sequences are KGHSH and LQKENI. Trimming removed 3 bases at V and 1 base at J, with 25 bases between.